The 19 T cell receptor beta chains in this list originate from one sample, sequenced in a study of cytomegalovirus exposure and HLA in healthy donors. The PCR used 60 Vbeta and 13 Jbeta primers. Here immunoSEQ multiplex PCR was the method, and the copy in TCRdb shows in-frame clones only, minus some. Here the sample spans roughly 63,000 clones, about 65% being singletons. The sample consisted of PBMCs. Receptors originate from a man aged 45-65 years in good health and CMV-seropositive.

This clone was detected once. The CDR3 here is CASSPRDRGITEAFF. In nucleotides, the CDR3 is TGTGCCAGCTCACCCCGGGACAGGGGGATCACTGAAGCTTTCTTT. The genes are TRBV18 and TRBJ1-1; 11 nucleotides match TRBD1. CDR1 and CDR2 (germline): KGHSH, LQKENI. This CDR3 has 15 residues. The ends lost 3 bases at V and 4 bases at J; junction bases unmatched: 4.

The chain carries TRBV30 and TRBJ2-5; 7 nucleotides match TRBD1. Germline-derived CDR1 and CDR2 are GTSNPN and SVGIG (reference sequence). This CDR3 comprises 17 residues. After removal of 3 bases from V and 0 bases from J, the junction contained 13 bases not matched to a gene. This CDR3 is CAWSGERDREYQETQYF. CDR3 nucleotide sequence: TGTGCCTGGAGCGGCGAGAGGGACAGAGAGTACCAAGAGACCCAGTACTTC.

The chain has TRBV30 and TRBJ2-3, with 11 bases aligning to TRBD2. Trimming at V came to 0 bases and at J to 3 bases, leaving 5 bases not matched to a gene. The CDR3 runs 16 residues. Germline V gives CDR1 GTSNPN, CDR2 SVGIG (reference sequence). The CDR3 here is CAWSVRASGRTDTQYF. CDR3 DNA: TGTGCCTGGAGTGTACGGGCTAGCGGGAGGACAGATACGCAGTATTTT. The entire variable domain, with the rest obtained from reference TRBV30 and TRBJ2-3, is as follows: SQTIHQWPATLVQPVGSPLSLECTVEGTSNPNLYWYRQAAGRGLQLLFYSVGIGQISSEVPQNLSASRPQDRQFILSSKKLLLSDSGFYLCAWSVRASGRTDTQYFGPGTRLTVL.

CDR3 sequence: CATSSRVGEQYF. The CDR3 DNA follows: TGTGCCACCAGCAGCAGGGTAGGCGAGCAGTACTTC. The V gene is TRBV15, the J gene TRBJ2-7, with D possibly TRBD1 on 5 matching bases. CDR1 is LNHNV, CDR2 YYDKDF, per germline (reference sequence). Between the trimmed V and J ends, which lost 3 bases and 6 bases, there was a span of 9 bases. This CDR3 is built from 12 residues.

The chain has TRBV13 and TRBJ2-2; D may be TRBD1 (5 bases). Germline CDR1 PRHDT, CDR2 FYEKMQ (reference sequence). The CDR3 runs to 14 residues. V lost 3 bases and J lost 7, with 12 bases in between. This CDR3 reads CASSLVGVGGELFF. The CDR3 nucleotides are TGTGCCAGCAGCTTGGTAGGGGTCGGCGGGGAGCTGTTTTTT.

Only one count was recorded for this clone. The chain couples TRBV30 to TRBJ2-1; 8 nucleotides align to TRBD2. The CDR3 runs to 16 residues. J lost 3 bases, V lost 2 bases, and 9 bases had no gene match. Germline lookup yields CDR1 GTSNPN and CDR2 SVGIG (reference sequence). The CDR3 here is CAWSPPISGNYNEQFF. CDR3 sequence (DNA): TGTGCCTGGAGTCCCCCAATTAGCGGGAACTACAATGAGCAGTTCTTC. The whole variable domain, filled in from reference TRBV30 and TRBJ2-1, reads SQTIHQWPATLVQPVGSPLSLECTVEGTSNPNLYWYRQAAGRGLQLLFYSVGIGQISSEVPQNLSASRPQDRQFILSSKKLLLSDSGFYLCAWSPPISGNYNEQFFGPGTRLTVL.

The rearrangement joins TRBV9 to TRBJ1-6; D might be TRBD1 (6 bases). CDR1 and CDR2 (germline): SGDLS, YYNGEE. The CDR3 runs to 17 residues. V was trimmed by 0 bases and J by 7 bases, leaving 17 bases between them. CDR3 amino acids: CASSVAQGPSSNSPLHF. In nucleotides, the CDR3 is TGTGCCAGCAGCGTAGCACAGGGCCCCTCATCCAATTCACCCCTCCACTTT.

This clone was picked up a small number of times. The chain is built from TRBV2 and TRBJ2-1; 9 bases match TRBD1. V lost 6 bases and J lost 7; bases outside the gene matches: 16. Germline assignment: CDR1 SNHLY and CDR2 FYNNEI. This CDR3 is 17 amino acids long. Here the CDR3 reads CASRIPGQGRTWNEQFF. DNA of the CDR3: TGTGCCAGCAGGATCCCGGGACAGGGCAGGACTTGGAATGAGCAGTTCTTC.

This clone occurred once. The chain is built from TRBV9 and TRBJ1-4; 8 bases are shared with TRBD1. This CDR3 has 15 residues. The ends lost 6 bases at V and 0 bases at J; junction bases unmatched: 4. CDR1 SGDLS and CDR2 YYNGEE come from the germline V gene. CDR3 sequence: CASNNRGSTNEKLFF. The CDR3 bases are TGTGCCAGCAACAACAGGGGGTCAACTAATGAAAAACTGTTTTTT.

This sequence joins TRBV6-5 and TRBJ1-2; TRBD1 agrees at 8 bases. With 2 bases clipped from V and 8 bases from J, the junction kept 1 base outside the gene matches. Germline V gene lookup returns CDR1 MNHEY and CDR2 SVGAGI. The CDR3 contains 12 residues. CDR3 residues: CASSYTGGGYTF. The CDR3 DNA is TGTGCCAGCAGTTACACAGGGGGAGGCTACACCTTC.

The rearrangement uses TRBV30 and TRBJ1-2; weak D call: TRBD1 (5 bases). The V end was cut by 0 bases, the J end by 6 bases, with 14 bases between. The length of the CDR3 is 14 residues. Germline CDR1 and CDR2: GTSNPN and SVGIG (reference sequence). CDR3 sequence: CAWSVPWGPHGYTF. The CDR3 coding sequence is TGTGCCTGGAGTGTACCTTGGGGCCCGCATGGCTACACCTTC. Full variable domain (remainder filled in from reference TRBV30 and TRBJ1-2): SQTIHQWPATLVQPVGSPLSLECTVEGTSNPNLYWYRQAAGRGLQLLFYSVGIGQISSEVPQNLSASRPQDRQFILSSKKLLLSDSGFYLCAWSVPWGPHGYTFGSGTRLTVV.

The rearrangement uses TRBV5-6 and TRBJ1-1; 7 bases line up with TRBD1. Germline assignment: CDR1 SGHDT and CDR2 YYEEEE. This CDR3 has 14 amino acids. With V trimmed by 2 bases and J by 10 bases, 11 bases remained unmatched. CDR3 residues: CASSFGTADKGAFF. CDR3 DNA sequence: TGTGCCAGCAGCTTTGGGACAGCTGACAAGGGAGCTTTCTTT.

The CDR3 region has the DNA TGTGCCAGCTCACCAATGGGGAGGCTGTTTTTT. It yields the protein CASSPMGRLFF. The rearrangement links TRBV18 to TRBJ1-4, with D unclear. This CDR3 is 11 amino acids long. Germline V CDR1 and CDR2: KGHSH, LQKENI. Trimming took off 2 bases at V and 14 bases at J, with 9 bases between the two ends.

The chain links TRBV28 to TRBJ1-1; D not certain. V lost 5 bases and J 1 base, leaving 8 bases between the germline ends. The CDR3 consists of 13 residues. Germline CDR1 and CDR2: MDHEN and SYDVKM. Here the CDR3 reads CASSPPWNTEAFF. The CDR3 DNA reads as TGTGCCAGCAGTCCCCCATGGAACACTGAAGCTTTCTTT. The full variable domain, with the rest looked up from reference TRBV28 and TRBJ1-1, is DVKVTQSSRYLVKRTGEKVFLECVQDMDHENMFWYRQDPGLGLRLIYFSYDVKMKEKGDIPEGYSVSREKKERFSLILESASTNQTSMYLCASSPPWNTEAFFGQGTRLTVV.

V usage is TRBV9 and J usage is TRBJ2-1, with D possibly being TRBD2 (5 bases). The germline CDR1 and CDR2 sequences are SGDLS and YYNGEE. V was cut by 4 bases and J by 10 bases, with 18 bases left in between. The CDR3 totals 14 residues. The CDR3 nucleotides read TGTGCCAGCAGCCCGGGTGTTGGAGGTGAGGAGCAGTTCTTC. Its protein is CASSPGVGGEEQFF.

The chain recombines TRBV4-2 with TRBJ1-3; TRBD1 matches 7 bases. V dropped 4 bases and J dropped 1; count of bases not matched to a gene: 10. CDR1 LGHNA and CDR2 YNFKEQ come from the germline V gene. This CDR3 contains 17 residues. CDR3 in DNA: TGTGCCAGCAGCCTCGGACTCCAGGGGGGTTCTGGAAACACCATATATTTT. As protein: CASSLGLQGGSGNTIYF.

CDR3 region: CASSPGQLGNQPQHF. CDR3 nucleotide sequence: TGTGCCAGCAGTCCGGGACAGCTCGGCAATCAGCCCCAGCATTTT. The V call is TRBV6-5, the J call TRBJ1-5, with TRBD1 matching 7 bases. V was pared by 5 bases and J by 2 bases, with 6 bases of the junction left unmatched. Germline CDR1 reads MNHEY; CDR2 reads SVGAGI. The CDR3 runs 15 residues.

This clone was recorded a few times. The V and J genes are TRBV20-1 and TRBJ2-5, with no clear D. The CDR3 is 11 residues long. V lost 3 bases and J lost 5, with 7 bases in between. Germline CDR1 is DFQATT and CDR2 is SNEGSKA (reference sequence). CDR3: CSARYGETQYF. The CDR3 DNA reads as TGCAGTGCTAGGTACGGGGAGACCCAGTACTTC.

The gene calls are TRBV7-9 and TRBJ2-3; D might be TRBD2 (6 bases). Per germline, CDR1 SEHNR and CDR2 FQNEAQ (reference sequence). V dropped 1 base and J dropped 1 base, with 15 bases sitting between them. This CDR3 region has 17 residues. CDR3 sequence (DNA): TGTGCCAGCAGCTTAGTCGGGGACTCAGGGCGCACAGATACGCAGTATTTT. Translation: CASSLVGDSGRTDTQYF. Variable domain in full (rest from reference TRBV7-9 and TRBJ2-3): DTGVSQNPRHKITKRGQNVTFRCDPISEHNRLYWYRQTLGQGPEFLTYFQNEAQLEKSRLLSDRFSAERPKGSFSTLEIQRTEQGDSAMYLCASSLVGDSGRTDTQYFGPGTRLTVL.